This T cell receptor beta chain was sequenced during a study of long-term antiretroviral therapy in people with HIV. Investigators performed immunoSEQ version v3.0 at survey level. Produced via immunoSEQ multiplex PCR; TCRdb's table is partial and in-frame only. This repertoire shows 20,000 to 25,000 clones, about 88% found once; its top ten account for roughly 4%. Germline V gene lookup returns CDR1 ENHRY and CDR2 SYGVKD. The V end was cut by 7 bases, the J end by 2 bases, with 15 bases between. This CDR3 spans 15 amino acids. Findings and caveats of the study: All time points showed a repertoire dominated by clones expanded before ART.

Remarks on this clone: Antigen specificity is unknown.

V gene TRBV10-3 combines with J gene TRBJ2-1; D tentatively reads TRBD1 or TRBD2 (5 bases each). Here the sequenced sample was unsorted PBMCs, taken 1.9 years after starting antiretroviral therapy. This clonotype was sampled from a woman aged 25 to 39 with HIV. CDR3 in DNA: TGTGCCATCAATCCCGGGACGGCTACCTACAATGAGCAGTTCTTC. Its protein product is CAINPGTATYNEQFF.